The 28 T cell receptor beta chains listed next were all sequenced from one sample in a study of T cells in Graves' hyperthyroidism and ophthalmopathy. Amplification yielded TCR beta CDR3 regions, with RNA transcripts as the source. A set of HTBI primers served as the primers for a first-round RT-PCR of the TCR CDR3. TCRdb redid the calling of the multiplex PCR reads with MiXCR, one entry per CDR3 protein. The sample yields 300,000 to 400,000 distinct CDR3 sequences, 13% to 15% seen once. Sample: blood. The origin of the receptors is a woman under 40 with Graves' ophthalmopathy.

This clonotype has ten or more counts. A junction end diverges from the germline sequence, so it may reflect a read error. The CDR3: CAGRIGDEQYF. Written as DNA, the CDR3 is TGTGCCGGGAGGATCGGGGACGAGCAGTACTTC. The chain combines TRBV30 with TRBJ2-7, with a possible D match to TRBD2 (6 bases). The CDR3 has 11 amino acids. Germline assignment: CDR1 GTSNPN and CDR2 SVGIG (reference sequence).

The gene calls are TRBV20-1 and TRBJ2-3; maybe TRBD2 (6 bases). Germline V lookup: CDR1 DFQATT, CDR2 SNEGSKA (reference sequence). Trimming removed 2 bases from V and 2 bases from J, with 14 bases in between. This CDR3 has 15 amino acids. DNA for the CDR3: TGCAGTGCTAGACTCGCGGGACTTCCCACAGATACGCAGTATTTT. As protein: CSARLAGLPTDTQYF.

This clonotype was seen only a few times. This rearrangement joins TRBV9 to TRBJ2-1; a weak D match, TRBD1 (5 bases). The CDR3 runs to 15 residues. V lost 2 bases to trimming and J lost 8 bases, with 17 bases between them. Per germline, CDR1 SGDLS and CDR2 YYNGEE. The CDR3 nucleotides are TGTGCCAGCAGCGTTGGCAGGGCGAATTGGGATGAGCAGTTCTTC. Translated: CASSVGRANWDEQFF.

This clonotype has at least ten counts. This chain links TRBV24-1 with TRBJ2-1, with 9 positions matching TRBD1. The CDR3 runs 16 residues. Germline CDR1 KGHDR, CDR2 SFDVKD. Unmatched junction bases numbered 3, after V lost 4 bases and J lost 0 bases. The CDR3 coding sequence is TGTGCCACCAGTGACGACAGGGGGTTCTCCTACAATGAGCAGTTCTTC. Translating it yields CATSDDRGFSYNEQFF.

This clonotype was detected many times. The J gene is TRBJ2-3, the V gene TRBV7-6, with 10 bases that match TRBD2. Trimming took 4 bases from V and 2 from J; bases not matched to a gene: 6. CDR3 length equals 16 residues. Germline loops: CDR1 SGHVS, CDR2 FNYEAQ. The CDR3 DNA reads TGTGCCAGCAGCTGGCTAGCGGGGGCGCTCACAGATACGCAGTATTTT. Translating it yields CASSWLAGALTDTQYF.

There are many counts of this clonotype. This chain uses TRBV20-1 with TRBJ2-7, with 10 positions matching TRBD1. From germline, CDR1 is DFQATT and CDR2 SNEGSKA (reference sequence). The CDR3 runs to 13 residues. Germline trimming cut 6 bases from V and 5 bases from J; bases unmatched to any gene: 7. The CDR3 DNA reads as TGCAGTGCCAAGGGACAGGGGATCAACGAGCAGTACTTC. It codes for CSAKGQGINEQYF.

This clonotype was observed a few times. The CDR3 region is CAITQSHMGGYTF. The CDR3 DNA sequence: TGTGCCATCACACAGTCGCATATGGGAGGCTACACCTTC. This chain connects TRBV10-3 to TRBJ1-2; D is undetermined. The germline V and J ends were trimmed by 7 bases and 8 bases, with 17 bases remaining between them. The CDR3 covers 13 residues. Per germline, CDR1 ENHRY and CDR2 SYGVKD.

In its sample, this clonotype was seen a few times. The chain couples TRBV5-1 to TRBJ1-2, with TRBD1 matching over 7 bases. The CDR3 length is 16 residues. From germline, CDR1 is SGHRS and CDR2 YFSETQ. The V and J ends lost 5 bases and 2 bases, in that order; junction bases with no gene match: 12. CDR3 in amino acids: CASRSSPDRRNYGYTF. The CDR3 nucleotides are TGCGCCAGCAGATCGAGTCCGGACAGGAGAAACTATGGCTACACCTTC.

This clonotype appeared many times. The V gene is TRBV2, the J gene TRBJ1-5, with 10 bases that match TRBD1. J gave up 6 bases and V 6 bases, and 8 bases lay outside the gene matches. The CDR3 covers 15 residues. The germline CDR1 and CDR2 sequences are SNHLY and FYNNEI. CDR3 nucleotides: TGTGCCAGCAGGGCCGGGACAGGGGATCTTCAGCCCCAGCATTTT. Its protein is CASRAGTGDLQPQHF.

This clonotype was seen ten or more times. The rearrangement joins TRBV20-1 to TRBJ2-6; D could derive from TRBD1 or TRBD2 (6 bases each). CDR3 length equals 15 residues. Germline V gene sequence: CDR1 DFQATT, CDR2 SNEGSKA (reference sequence). Trimming removed 0 bases from V and 2 bases from J, with 8 bases in between. Here the CDR3 DNA reads TGCAGTGCTAGAGAAGGGGGGCCTGGGGCCAACGTCCTGACTTTC. As protein: CSAREGGPGANVLTF.

This clonotype was seen repeatedly, ten times or more. This chain connects TRBV30 to TRBJ1-5; TRBD1 is a possible D gene (6 bases). Trimming pared 3 bases from V and 7 bases from J, leaving 10 bases between. The CDR3 runs to 12 residues. Germline V gene sequence: CDR1 GTSNPN, CDR2 SVGIG (reference sequence). The CDR3 here is CAWRQGRQPQHF. The CDR3 DNA reads as TGTGCCTGGAGACAGGGTCGACAGCCCCAGCATTTT.

The sample holds a few counts of this clonotype. The chain couples TRBV5-1 to TRBJ2-5, with TRBD2 identical over 7 bases. Germline CDR1 reads SGHRS; CDR2 reads YFSETQ. The CDR3 loop spans 14 amino acids. V gave up 7 bases and J gave up 4 bases; unmatched junction bases: 10. The CDR3 spells CASGISGEGETQYF. CDR3 in DNA: TGCGCCAGCGGAATAAGCGGGGAGGGAGAGACCCAGTACTTC.

This clonotype was seen only a few times. The chain joins TRBV5-1 to TRBJ2-1, with TRBD2 matching 13 bases. The CDR3 runs to 15 residues. V shed 4 bases, J shed 8 bases, and the junction held 6 bases outside the gene matches. Germline assignment: CDR1 SGHRS and CDR2 YFSETQ. The CDR3 loop is CASSLTSGGAYEQFF. In DNA, the CDR3 is TGCGCCAGCAGCCTTACTAGCGGGGGGGCTTATGAGCAGTTCTTC.

As concerns this clonotype: One end of the junction does not line up with germline, which may come from a read error. The chain has TRBV5-1 and TRBJ2-3, with unresolved D. CDR1 is SGHRS and CDR2 is YFSETQ in the germline V gene. This CDR3 comprises 15 residues. The CDR3 DNA sequence: TGCGCCGGCAGTTTGGTTTCTCCGAGCACAGATACGCAGTATTTT. As protein: CAGSLVSPSTDTQYF.

This clonotype was recorded at least ten times. This chain uses TRBV6-1 with TRBJ1-1; D uncertain. Germline CDR1 MNHNS, CDR2 SASEGT. CDR3 length: 14 amino acids. The V end lost 5 bases, the J end lost 2 bases, and 12 bases lay between the germline ends. This chain's CDR3 is CASSTGMLNTEAFF. As DNA, the CDR3 is TGTGCCAGCAGTACCGGGATGCTAAACACTGAAGCTTTCTTT.

This clonotype was observed at least ten times. This chain joins TRBV20-1 and TRBJ1-1, with TRBD1 identical over 8 bases. The trim removed 4 bases at V and 5 bases at J, leaving 9 bases unmatched. This CDR3 has 14 residues. Germline values: CDR1 DFQATT, CDR2 SNEGSKA (reference sequence). The CDR3 bases are TGCAGTGCTACTGTCGGACAGGGCGAGACTGAAGCTTTCTTT. Residues: CSATVGQGETEAFF.

This clonotype came up many times. The V and J genes are TRBV20-1 and TRBJ1-1; D may be TRBD1 (5 bases). Germline CDR1 reads DFQATT; CDR2 reads SNEGSKA (reference sequence). V was pared by 4 bases and J by 1 base, with 10 bases between. The CDR3 is made up of 13 amino acids. CDR3 amino acids: CSAKGWGNTEAFF. CDR3 in DNA: TGCAGTGCTAAGGGGTGGGGGAACACTGAAGCTTTCTTT.

At least ten counts were recorded for this clonotype. The V and J genes are TRBV20-1 and TRBJ2-7; D is possibly TRBD1 (6 bases). The germline V and J ends were trimmed by 6 bases and 1 base, with 13 bases remaining between them. Germline V gene data show CDR1 as DFQATT and CDR2 as SNEGSKA (reference sequence). The CDR3 has 13 amino acids. This CDR3 reads CSANHRESYEQYF. The CDR3 bases are TGCAGTGCCAACCACAGGGAATCCTACGAGCAGTACTTC.

This clonotype was detected many times. The genes are TRBV5-1 and TRBJ2-7; D may be TRBD1 or TRBD2 (5 bases each). CDR3 size: 16 residues. CDR1 is SGHRS and CDR2 is YFSETQ in the germline V gene. V was trimmed by 4 bases and J by 2 bases, leaving 19 bases between them. CDR3 nucleotide sequence: TGCGCCAGCAGCCTAGAGTCCGGGACCCCAGCCTACGAGCAGTACTTC. This gives the protein CASSLESGTPAYEQYF.

Notes on this clonotype: Being one base from a much bigger clone, this may be a read error. This rearrangement joins TRBV18 to TRBJ2-1; D possibly matches TRBD1 or TRBD2 (6 bases each). Germline lookup yields CDR1 KGHSH and CDR2 LQKENI. This CDR3 spans 16 amino acids. The CDR3 DNA is TGTGCCAGCTCAACGAGTCGGGGGCCCCAGATTAATGAGCGGTTCTTC. This translates into CASSTSRGPQINERFF.

This clonotype appeared many times. V gene TRBV2 combines with J gene TRBJ2-2; TRBD2 matches at 10 bases. The CDR3 contains 15 residues. Germline V gene sequence: CDR1 SNHLY, CDR2 FYNNEI. V lost 7 bases to trimming and J lost 4 bases; unmatched junction nucleotides: 6. The CDR3 coding sequence is TGTGCCAGCAAGAGCGGGGGGGAAAGCACCGGGGAGCTGTTTTTT. Its protein product is CASKSGGESTGELFF. Using reference TRBV2 and TRBJ2-2 for the parts outside the CDR3, the full variable domain is EPEVTQTPSHQVTQMGQEVILRCVPISNHLYFYWYRQILGQKVEFLVSFYNNEISEKSEIFDDQFSVERPDGSNFTLKIRSTKLEDSAMYFCASKSGGESTGELFFGEGSRLTVL.

The table lists this clonotype with many counts. The chain has TRBV7-8 and TRBJ1-4; no definite D call. Germline V lookup: CDR1 SGHVS, CDR2 FQNEAQ. V lost 1 base and J 8 bases, leaving 14 bases between the germline ends. There are 15 residues in the CDR3. The CDR3 is CASSLGPTRNEKLFF. CDR3 nucleotide sequence: TGTGCCAGCAGCTTAGGCCCGACAAGGAACGAAAAACTGTTTTTT.

V and J are TRBV27 and TRBJ1-5; D call uncertain. This CDR3 contains 12 residues. V was clipped by 5 bases and J by 7 bases, with 9 bases between them. Germline V gene lookup returns CDR1 MNHEY and CDR2 SMNVEV (reference sequence). The CDR3 DNA follows: TGTGCCAGCAGTGGGCTGGGACAGCCCCAGCATTTT. Translation gives CASSGLGQPQHF.

This clonotype appeared many times. The genes are TRBV12-3 or TRBV12-4 and TRBJ2-5; TRBD2 aligns across 8 bases. The junction had 12 bases not matched to a gene; V was cut back by 6 bases and J by 3 bases. CDR3 length: 16 amino acids. CDR3 region: CASRADGGAWKETQYF. The CDR3 DNA reads as TGTGCCAGCAGGGCCGACGGGGGGGCGTGGAAAGAGACCCAGTACTTC.

This clonotype was seen ten or more times. The V and J genes are TRBV7-9 and TRBJ2-7; D is uncertain. The CDR3 extends over 15 amino acids. CDR1 and CDR2 from the germline V gene are SEHNR and FQNEAQ (reference sequence). With 1 base removed from V and 2 bases from J, the gap between germline ends came to 12 bases. This CDR3 is CASSLDGQPTYEQYF. CDR3 nucleotides: TGTGCCAGCAGCTTAGATGGGCAGCCGACCTACGAGCAGTACTTC.

This clonotype has a handful of counts. The V gene is TRBV20-1, the J gene TRBJ2-1; 8 bases are shared with TRBD2. This CDR3 has 14 residues. The V and J ends lost 3 bases and 6 bases, in that order; junction bases with no gene match: 7. The germline V gene encodes CDR1 DFQATT and CDR2 SNEGSKA (reference sequence). The CDR3 DNA follows: TGCAGTGCTAGTTACAGCGGGGGTTTCAATGAGCAGTTCTTC. Its protein is CSASYSGGFNEQFF.

This clonotype was detected ten times or more. The rearrangement links TRBV7-2 to TRBJ2-3; TRBD1 is a possible D gene (5 bases). Germline CDR1 and CDR2: SGHTA and FQGNSA. This CDR3 spans 15 amino acids. Trimming took 3 bases from V and 0 from J, leaving 10 bases between them. CDR3 protein: CASSFRGLSTDTQYF. CDR3 DNA sequence: TGTGCCAGCAGCTTTAGGGGCCTTAGCACAGATACGCAGTATTTT.

V usage is TRBV29-1 and J usage is TRBJ2-3; D gene unclear. Trimming removed 0 bases at V and 2 bases at J, with 12 bases between. The CDR3 runs to 15 residues. Germline CDR1 is SQVTM and CDR2 is ANQGSEA. This CDR3 reads CSVEEGSTSTDTQYF. The CDR3 DNA reads as TGCAGCGTTGAAGAGGGCTCAACCTCCACAGATACGCAGTATTTT.